The next 16 T cell receptor beta chains were all read from a single sample in a study of OX40 agonist ivuxolimab in advanced cancers. The method was immunoSEQ multiplex PCR; TCRdb's version includes in-frame clones alone and lacks a portion of them. The sample contains tens of thousands of clones, roughly 88% of which appear only once. Sequencing used CD4+ or CD8+ T cells sorted from blood, obtained in a trial of the OX40 agonist ivuxolimab. Source of these receptors: an adult with an advanced solid tumor such as melanoma, head and neck, liver or kidney cancer.

The rearrangement joins TRBV29-1 to TRBJ1-5, with a possible D match to TRBD1 (6 bases). Per germline, CDR1 SQVTM and CDR2 ANQGSEA. This CDR3 comprises 16 residues. The chain's CDR3 is CNCRGGRIYSNQPQHF. The DNA of the CDR3 is TGCAACTGTCGGGGGGGGCGGATCTATAGCAATCAGCCCCAGCATTTT.

Regarding this clone: The junction departs from the called germline gene at one end, perhaps through a read error. The chain recombines TRBV10-3 with TRBJ2-7, with D uncertain. Germline CDR1 ENHRY, CDR2 SYGVKD. The CDR3 contains 12 residues. The CDR3 bases are TGTGCCAGCAGTTTATCTGTCTACGAGCAGTACTTC. Amino acids: CASSLSVYEQYF.

The chain is built from TRBV5-1 and TRBJ1-1; no definite D call. This CDR3 contains 14 residues. Trimming took 4 bases from V and 3 from J, leaving 13 bases between them. Germline-derived CDR1 and CDR2 are SGHRS and YFSETQ. CDR3 sequence (DNA): TGCGCCAGCAGCCCCGCTGGAACGGACACTGAAGCTTTCTTT. Its protein is CASSPAGTDTEAFF.

The CDR3 DNA sequence: TGTGCCAGCTCACCTACAGGGAACACTGAAGCTTTCTTT. This translates into CASSPTGNTEAFF. V is TRBV18 and J is TRBJ1-1; D might be TRBD1 (5 bases). CDR1 is KGHSH and CDR2 is LQKENI in the germline V gene. Trimming shortened V by 3 bases and J by 1 base, and 6 bases separated the two germline ends. This CDR3 comprises 13 residues.

The chain carries TRBV7-9 and TRBJ2-1; tentative D call: TRBD2 (6 bases). Germline-derived CDR1 and CDR2 are SEHNR and FQNEAQ (reference sequence). The CDR3 has 16 amino acids. Between the trimmed V and J ends, which lost 2 bases and 4 bases, there was a span of 15 bases. CDR3 sequence reads: CASSLSGTLNYNEQFF. The CDR3 DNA reads TGTGCCAGCAGCTTAAGTGGGACTCTAAATTACAATGAGCAGTTCTTC.

The genes are TRBV10-1 and TRBJ2-1; TRBD2 agrees at 8 bases. V was pared by 6 bases and J by 3 bases, with 4 bases of the junction left unmatched. CDR1 and CDR2 (germline): WNHNN, SYGVQD (reference sequence). The CDR3 covers 14 residues. CDR3 nucleotide sequence: TGCGCCAGCAGCGGGAGGGCCGTCTACAATGAGCAGTTCTTC. Its translation: CASSGRAVYNEQFF.

V gene TRBV9 combines with J gene TRBJ2-3; the match to TRBD2 covers 9 bases. Germline lookup yields CDR1 SGDLS and CDR2 YYNGEE. V lost 0 bases to trimming and J lost 1 base; unmatched junction nucleotides: 0. This CDR3 region has 15 residues. The CDR3 nucleotides read TGTGCCAGCAGCGTAGGCGGGAGGGGCACAGATACGCAGTATTTT. Residues: CASSVGGRGTDTQYF.

The chain links TRBV2 to TRBJ1-1; TRBD1 matches at 9 bases. Trimming took 6 bases from V and 5 from J; bases not matched to a gene: 7. CDR3 length equals 14 residues. Looked up from germline, CDR1 is SNHLY and CDR2 is FYNNEI. The CDR3 sequence: CASRPQGAPTEAFF. CDR3 DNA sequence: TGTGCCAGCAGGCCACAGGGGGCGCCGACTGAAGCTTTCTTT.

V is TRBV10-3 and J is TRBJ2-7; TRBD2 matches 9 bases. The CDR3 loop spans 15 amino acids. Germline CDR1 reads ENHRY; CDR2 reads SYGVKD. With V trimmed by 4 bases and J by 4 bases, 8 bases remained unmatched. The CDR3 reads CAISGSLAGTYEQYF. The DNA of the CDR3 is TGTGCCATCAGTGGGAGTCTAGCGGGGACTTACGAGCAGTACTTC.

This clone was seen once. The chain has TRBV6-5 and TRBJ1-1; D not certain. The V end lost 7 bases, the J end lost 3 bases, and 6 bases lay between the germline ends. This CDR3 contains 11 residues. Germline CDR1 and CDR2: MNHEY and SVGAGI. The DNA of the CDR3 is TGTGCCAGCACGCGGTACACTGAAGCTTTCTTT. This encodes CASTRYTEAFF.

The chain carries TRBV4-2 and TRBJ2-7; the match to TRBD2 covers 7 bases. The germline V gene has CDR1 LGHNA and CDR2 YNFKEQ. The J segment lost 5 bases and the V segment lost 1 base, leaving 8 bases of the junction unmatched. The length of the CDR3 is 15 residues. The CDR3 DNA sequence: TGTGCCAGCAGCCAAGGTCTAGCGGTCGTGGACGAGCAGTACTTC. Translation: CASSQGLAVVDEQYF.

The genes are TRBV6-6 and TRBJ1-6, with D unclear. V was shortened by 7 bases and J by 10 bases, with 17 bases between the two germline ends. CDR3 length: 14 residues. Per the germline V gene, CDR1 is MNHNY and CDR2 is SVGAGI (reference sequence). CDR3 DNA: TGTGCCAGCAACCTCGGGGTGGAGAAATCACCCCTCCACTTT. Protein: CASNLGVEKSPLHF.

The chain employs TRBV7-2 and TRBJ1-1, with D possibly TRBD1 on 5 matching bases. CDR1 is SGHTA and CDR2 is FQGNSA in the germline V gene. Trimming pared 1 base from V and 1 base from J, leaving 13 bases between. The length of the CDR3 is 16 residues. CDR3 sequence reads: CASSLGGAWANTEAFF. The CDR3 nucleotides read TGTGCCAGCAGCTTAGGTGGGGCATGGGCGAACACTGAAGCTTTCTTT.

The rearrangement joins TRBV19 to TRBJ2-7, with D maybe TRBD1 (5 bases). CDR1 and CDR2 (germline): LNHDA, SQIVND (reference sequence). V was clipped by 8 bases and J by 3 bases, with 14 bases between them. The CDR3 runs 13 residues. The CDR3 protein is CASSIQVLYEQYF. The DNA of the CDR3 is TGTGCCAGTTCAATACAGGTCCTCTACGAGCAGTACTTC.

The chain has TRBV30 and TRBJ2-3; 12 bases line up with TRBD2. The CDR3 sequence is 15 residues long. The germline gives CDR1 GTSNPN, CDR2 SVGIG (reference sequence). V lost 6 bases and J lost 2; bases outside the gene matches: 6. The CDR3 sequence: CACGGLAGLTDTQYF. DNA for the CDR3: TGTGCCTGCGGCGGACTAGCGGGGCTCACAGATACGCAGTATTTT.

On this clone: Different DNA sequences within this sample yield the same CDR3. This sequence joins TRBV11-2 and TRBJ2-7; unclear D gene. Germline CDR1 reads SGHAT; CDR2 reads FQNNGV. Trimming took 0 bases from V and 2 from J, leaving 8 bases between them. The CDR3 is 14 residues long. The CDR3 region is CASSLDGRTYEQYF. CDR3 bases: TGTGCCAGCAGCTTAGATGGTCGAACCTACGAGCAGTACTTC.